Following are 10 T cell receptor beta chains from one sample sequenced in a study of chemoradiotherapy in HPV16-positive cancers. Assay used: immunoSEQ multiplex PCR; TCRdb lists only in-frame clones, some missing. Of thousands of clones listed, about 85% were seen once; the top ten hold over 6%. This specimen consisted of tumor tissue, obtained from a patient who underwent chemoradiotherapy. Receptors originate from a human donor with HPV-associated anogenital cancer.

V is TRBV10-2 and J is TRBJ2-5; 11 bases match TRBD2. This CDR3 contains 16 residues. Germline V gene sequence: CDR1 WSHSY, CDR2 SAAADI. With 7 bases clipped from V and 11 bases from J, the junction kept 18 bases outside the gene matches. Written as DNA, the CDR3 is TGCGCCAGCACCGGAGGGGGTAGCGGGAGGGCTGAGGAGCAGTACTTC. This encodes CASTGGGSGRAEEQYF.

This clone was found a few times. V is TRBV6-1 and J is TRBJ1-6; D not resolved. The CDR3 contains 14 residues. Germline V gene data show CDR1 as MNHNS and CDR2 as SASEGT. The V end lost 4 bases, the J end lost 4 bases, and 8 bases lay between the germline ends. The CDR3 coding sequence is TGTGCCAGCAGTGCAGGACCGTATAATTCACCCCTCCACTTT. Its translation: CASSAGPYNSPLHF.

This chain joins TRBV19 and TRBJ1-1; D is ambiguous. CDR1 and CDR2 (germline): LNHDA, SQIVND (reference sequence). V shed 5 bases and J shed 0 bases, with 10 bases lying between them. The CDR3 length is 14 residues. The CDR3 coding sequence is TGTGCCAGTAGTCCCCTCGGCATGAACACTGAAGCTTTCTTT. This codes for CASSPLGMNTEAFF.

This clone has just a few counts. The V call is TRBV7-9, the J call TRBJ1-2, with D uncertain. The CDR3 spans 13 residues. Trimming pared 2 bases from V and 0 bases from J, leaving 4 bases between. Germline V gene sequence: CDR1 SEHNR, CDR2 FQNEAQ (reference sequence). CDR3 sequence (DNA): TGTGCCAGCAGCTTACACCCTAACTATGGCTACACCTTC. Amino acids: CASSLHPNYGYTF.

The gene calls are TRBV4-3 and TRBJ2-6; weak D call: TRBD1 (5 bases). CDR1 is LGHNA and CDR2 is YSLEER in the germline V gene. CDR3 length: 16 amino acids. Trimming stripped 0 bases from V and 2 bases from J, with 8 bases between. CDR3 sequence: CASSQDPTAGANVLTF. The CDR3 coding sequence is TGCGCCAGCAGCCAAGATCCGACAGCTGGGGCCAACGTCCTGACTTTC.

As regards this clone: The junction does not match germline at one end; this may be a read error. This specimen includes other DNA sequences encoding the same CDR3. The J gene is TRBJ2-5, the V gene TRBV10-2; no firm D call. The CDR3 is 12 amino acids. In germline, CDR1 is WSHSY, CDR2 SAAADI. CDR3 coding DNA: TGCGCTAGCAGTATCCAGTCGAGTAACCAGTACTTC. Translating it yields CASSIQSSNQYF.

The gene calls are TRBV11-2 and TRBJ1-4; no definite D call. The V gene lost 0 bases and the J gene lost 7 bases, with 12 bases spanning the gap. CDR1 is SGHAT, CDR2 FQNNGV, per germline. This CDR3 spans 15 amino acids. CDR3 region: CASSLDPMDGEKLFF. The CDR3 DNA reads TGTGCCAGCAGCTTAGATCCCATGGACGGTGAAAAACTGTTTTTT.

This clone was counted once. This sequence joins TRBV29-1 and TRBJ1-1, with D perhaps matching TRBD1 (5 bases). Germline CDR1 is SQVTM and CDR2 is ANQGSEA. The CDR3 runs 13 residues. Trimming removed 8 bases at V and 0 bases at J, with 13 bases between. CDR3 DNA sequence: TGCAGCTATATTCGGGGCCTGAACACTGAAGCTTTCTTT. Amino acids: CSYIRGLNTEAFF.

The chain employs TRBV5-1 and TRBJ2-5; the D gene is possibly TRBD1 (6 bases). CDR3 length: 16 residues. Germline CDR1 SGHRS, CDR2 YFSETQ. V was pared by 3 bases and J by 5 bases, with 20 bases between. For the CDR3, the DNA is TGCGCCAGCAGCTCACTTCTACAGGGTATAGGGGAGACCCAGTACTTC. This codes for CASSSLLQGIGETQYF.

The chain is built from TRBV19 and TRBJ2-1; weak D call: TRBD2 (6 bases). CDR3 length: 13 amino acids. The germline gives CDR1 LNHDA, CDR2 SQIVND (reference sequence). V was trimmed by 5 bases and J by 9 bases, leaving 14 bases between them. CDR3 sequence (DNA): TGTGCCAGTAGTCGCGCGCAGGGAGGTGAGCAGTTCTTC. It specifies CASSRAQGGEQFF.